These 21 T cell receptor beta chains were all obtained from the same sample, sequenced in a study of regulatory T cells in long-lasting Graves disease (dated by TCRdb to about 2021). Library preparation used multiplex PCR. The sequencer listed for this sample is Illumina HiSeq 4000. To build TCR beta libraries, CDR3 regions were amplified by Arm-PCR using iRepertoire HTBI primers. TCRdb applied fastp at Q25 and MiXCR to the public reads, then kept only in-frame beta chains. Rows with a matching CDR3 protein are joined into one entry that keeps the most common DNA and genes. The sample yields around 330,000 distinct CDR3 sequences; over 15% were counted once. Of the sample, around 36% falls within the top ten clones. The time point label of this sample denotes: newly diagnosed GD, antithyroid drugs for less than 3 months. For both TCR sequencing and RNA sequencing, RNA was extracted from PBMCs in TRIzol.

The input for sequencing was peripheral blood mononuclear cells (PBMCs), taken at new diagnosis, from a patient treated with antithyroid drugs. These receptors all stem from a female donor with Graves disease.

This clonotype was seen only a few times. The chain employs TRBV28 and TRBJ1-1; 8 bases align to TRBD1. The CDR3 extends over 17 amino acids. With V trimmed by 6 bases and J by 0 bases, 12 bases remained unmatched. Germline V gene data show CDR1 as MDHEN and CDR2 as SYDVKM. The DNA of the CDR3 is TGTGCCAGCAGGGGTAGGGGACAGGTGATAATGAACACTGAAGCTTTCTTT. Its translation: CASRGRGQVIMNTEAFF.

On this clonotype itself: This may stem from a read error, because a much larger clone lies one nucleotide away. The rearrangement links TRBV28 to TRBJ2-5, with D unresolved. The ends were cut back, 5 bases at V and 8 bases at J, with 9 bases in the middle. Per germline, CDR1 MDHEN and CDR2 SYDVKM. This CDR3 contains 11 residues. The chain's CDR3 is CASSTEGTQYF. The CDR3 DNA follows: TGTGCCAGCAGTACGGAAGGAACCCAGTACTTC.

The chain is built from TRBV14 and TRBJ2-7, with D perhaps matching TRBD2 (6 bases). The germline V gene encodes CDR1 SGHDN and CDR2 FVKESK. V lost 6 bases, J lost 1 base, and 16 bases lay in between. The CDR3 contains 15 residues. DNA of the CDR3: TGTGCCAGCAGTTTGCCCGGGAGAGTATCCTACGAGCAGTACTTC. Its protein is CASSLPGRVSYEQYF.

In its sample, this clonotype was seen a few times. The CDR3 protein is CASSSRTGSNEKLFF. CDR3 coding DNA: TGCGCCAGCAGCAGCCGTACAGGATCTAATGAAAAACTGTTTTTT. The V gene is TRBV5-1, the J gene TRBJ1-4; the D gene is possibly TRBD1 (5 bases). This CDR3 comprises 15 residues. V was shortened by 4 bases and J by 3 bases, with 13 bases between the two germline ends. CDR1 SGHRS and CDR2 YFSETQ come from the germline V gene.

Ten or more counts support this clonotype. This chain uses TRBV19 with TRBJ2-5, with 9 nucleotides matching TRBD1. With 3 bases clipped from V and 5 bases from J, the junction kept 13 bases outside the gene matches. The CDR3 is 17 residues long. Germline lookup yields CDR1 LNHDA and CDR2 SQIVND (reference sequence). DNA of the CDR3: TGTGCCAGTAGTATTCGCCCCCGCACAGGGGGCTGGGAGACCCAGTACTTC. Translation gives CASSIRPRTGGWETQYF.

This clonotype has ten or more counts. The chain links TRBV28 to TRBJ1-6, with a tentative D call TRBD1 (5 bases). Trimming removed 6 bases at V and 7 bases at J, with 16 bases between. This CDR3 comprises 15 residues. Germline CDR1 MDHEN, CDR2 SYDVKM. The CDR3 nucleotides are TGTGCCAGCAGCAAAACCGGGACTCGGAATTCACCCCTCCACTTT. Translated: CASSKTGTRNSPLHF.

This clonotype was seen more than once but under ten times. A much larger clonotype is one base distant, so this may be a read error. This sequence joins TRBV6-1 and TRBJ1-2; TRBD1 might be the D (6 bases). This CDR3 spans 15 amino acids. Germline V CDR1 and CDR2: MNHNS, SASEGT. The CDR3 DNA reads TGTGCCAGCACAACAAGGGGGTCTGCGAACTATAGCTACACCTTC. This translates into CASTTRGSANYSYTF.

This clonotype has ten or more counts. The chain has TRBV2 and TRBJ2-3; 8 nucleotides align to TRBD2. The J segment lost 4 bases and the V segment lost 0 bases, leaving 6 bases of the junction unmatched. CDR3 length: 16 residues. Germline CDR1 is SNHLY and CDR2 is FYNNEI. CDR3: CASSEARAGAADTQYF. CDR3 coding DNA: TGTGCCAGCAGTGAAGCTCGAGCGGGAGCAGCAGATACGCAGTATTTT.

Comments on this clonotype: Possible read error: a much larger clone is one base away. CDR3 region: CASTRGALETQYF. In nucleotides, the CDR3 is TGTGCCTCAACGAGAGGGGCCCTAGAGACCCAGTACTTC. The J gene is TRBJ2-1, the V gene TRBV2; either TRBD1 or TRBD2 may supply D (5 bases each). The J call may be incorrect, as the DNA end agrees better with TRBJ2-5. This CDR3 is 13 amino acids long. CDR1 is SNHLY, CDR2 FYNNEI, per germline.

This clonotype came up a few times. This CDR3 is CASSFVDRGRETQYF. The CDR3 nucleotides read TGTGCCAGCAGCTTCGTGGACAGGGGGCGGGAGACCCAGTACTTC. The gene calls are TRBV7-9 and TRBJ2-1, with 11 bases lining up with TRBD1. The J call may be in error: the DNA end matches TRBJ2-5 better. CDR3 size: 15 residues. The germline V gene has CDR1 SEHNR and CDR2 FQNEAQ (reference sequence).

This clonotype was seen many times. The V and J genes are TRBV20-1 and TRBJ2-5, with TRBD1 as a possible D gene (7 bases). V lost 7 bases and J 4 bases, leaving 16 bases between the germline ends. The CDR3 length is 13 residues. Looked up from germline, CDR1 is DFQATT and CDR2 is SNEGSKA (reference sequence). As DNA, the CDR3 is TGCAGTGTCGGTGCGGGACAGCGAGAGACCCAGTACTTC. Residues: CSVGAGQRETQYF.

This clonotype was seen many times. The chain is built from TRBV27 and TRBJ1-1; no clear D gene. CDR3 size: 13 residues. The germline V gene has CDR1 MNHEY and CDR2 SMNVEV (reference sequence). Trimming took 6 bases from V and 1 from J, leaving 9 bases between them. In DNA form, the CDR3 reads TGTGCCAGCAGCCTCCACTGGAACACTGAAGCTTTCTTT. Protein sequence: CASSLHWNTEAFF.

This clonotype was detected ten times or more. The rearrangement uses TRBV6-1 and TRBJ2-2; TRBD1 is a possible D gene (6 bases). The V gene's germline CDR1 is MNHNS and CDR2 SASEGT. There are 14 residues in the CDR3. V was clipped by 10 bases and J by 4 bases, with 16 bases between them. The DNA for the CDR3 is TGTGCCACCCACCCAACAGGGCGCACCGGGGAGCTGTTTTTT. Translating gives CATHPTGRTGELFF.

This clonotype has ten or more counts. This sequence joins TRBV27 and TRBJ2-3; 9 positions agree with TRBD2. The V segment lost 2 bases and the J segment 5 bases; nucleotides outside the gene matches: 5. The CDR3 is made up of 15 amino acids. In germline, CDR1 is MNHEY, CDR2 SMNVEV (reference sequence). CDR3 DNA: TGTGCCAGCAGTTTACAGGCGGGAGGGGAAGATACGCAGTATTTT. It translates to CASSLQAGGEDTQYF.

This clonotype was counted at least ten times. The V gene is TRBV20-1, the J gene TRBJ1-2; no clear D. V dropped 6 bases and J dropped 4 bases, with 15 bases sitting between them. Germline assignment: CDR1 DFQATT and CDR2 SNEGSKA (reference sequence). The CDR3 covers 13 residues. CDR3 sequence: CSALTAAGYGYTF. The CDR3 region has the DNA TGCAGTGCATTGACCGCGGCGGGCTATGGCTACACCTTC.

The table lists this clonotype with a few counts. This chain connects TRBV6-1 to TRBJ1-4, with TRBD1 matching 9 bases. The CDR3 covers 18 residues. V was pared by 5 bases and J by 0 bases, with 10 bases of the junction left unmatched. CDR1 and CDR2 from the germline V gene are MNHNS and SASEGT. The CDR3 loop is CASSQQGAMDATNEKLFF. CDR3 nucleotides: TGTGCCAGCAGTCAACAGGGGGCGATGGATGCAACTAATGAAAAACTGTTTTTT.

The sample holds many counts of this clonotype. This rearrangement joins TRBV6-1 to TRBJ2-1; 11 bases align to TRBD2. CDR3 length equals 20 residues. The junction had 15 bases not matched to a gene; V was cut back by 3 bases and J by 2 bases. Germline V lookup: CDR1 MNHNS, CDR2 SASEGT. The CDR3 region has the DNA TGTGCCAGCAGTGATAAAGGTAGCGGGAGGGCGGGGGTCCCCTACAATGAGCAGTTCTTC. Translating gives CASSDKGSGRAGVPYNEQFF.

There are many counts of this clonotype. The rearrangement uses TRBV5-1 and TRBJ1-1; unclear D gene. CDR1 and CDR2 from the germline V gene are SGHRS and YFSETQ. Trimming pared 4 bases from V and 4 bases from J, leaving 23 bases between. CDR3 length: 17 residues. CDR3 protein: CASSPLPGAAGITEAFF. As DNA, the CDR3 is TGCGCCAGCAGCCCTCTCCCGGGAGCCGCGGGGATCACTGAAGCTTTCTTT.

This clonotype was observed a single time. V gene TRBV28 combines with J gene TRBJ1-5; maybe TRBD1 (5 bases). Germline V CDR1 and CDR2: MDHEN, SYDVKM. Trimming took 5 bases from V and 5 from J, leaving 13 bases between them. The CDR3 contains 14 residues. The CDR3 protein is CASSPTLGHQPQHF. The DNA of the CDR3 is TGTGCCAGCAGTCCCACGCTGGGGCATCAGCCCCAGCATTTT.

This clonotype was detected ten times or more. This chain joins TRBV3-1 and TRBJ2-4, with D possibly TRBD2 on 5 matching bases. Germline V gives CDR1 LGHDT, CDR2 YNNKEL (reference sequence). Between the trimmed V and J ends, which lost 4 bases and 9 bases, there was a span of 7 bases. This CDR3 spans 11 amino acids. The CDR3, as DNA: TGTGCCAGCAGCCTGGCGGGCATTCAGTACTTC. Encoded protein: CASSLAGIQYF.

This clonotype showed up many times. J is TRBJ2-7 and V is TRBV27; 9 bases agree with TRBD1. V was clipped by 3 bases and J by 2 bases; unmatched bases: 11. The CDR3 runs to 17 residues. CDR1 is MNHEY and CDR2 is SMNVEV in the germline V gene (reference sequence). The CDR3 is CASSFLPGTGSAYEQYF. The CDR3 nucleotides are TGTGCCAGCAGTTTCCTCCCCGGGACAGGGAGCGCCTACGAGCAGTACTTC.